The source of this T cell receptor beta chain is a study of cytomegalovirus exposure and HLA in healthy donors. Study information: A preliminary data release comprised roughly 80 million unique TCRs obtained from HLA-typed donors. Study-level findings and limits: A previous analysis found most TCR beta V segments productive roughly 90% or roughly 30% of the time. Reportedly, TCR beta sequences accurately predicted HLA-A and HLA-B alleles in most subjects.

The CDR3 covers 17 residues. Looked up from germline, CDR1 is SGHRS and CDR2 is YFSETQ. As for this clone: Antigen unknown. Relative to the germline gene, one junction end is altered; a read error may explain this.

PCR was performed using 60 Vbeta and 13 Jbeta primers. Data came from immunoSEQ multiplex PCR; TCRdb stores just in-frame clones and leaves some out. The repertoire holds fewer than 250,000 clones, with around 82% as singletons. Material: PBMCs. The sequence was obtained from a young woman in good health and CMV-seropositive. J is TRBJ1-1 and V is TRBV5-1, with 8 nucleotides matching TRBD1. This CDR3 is CASSLGRQGAVKTEAFF. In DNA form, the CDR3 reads TGCGCCAGCAGCTTGGGGAGGCAGGGGGCGGTGAAAACTGAAGCTTTCTTT.